The present T cell receptor beta chain was sequenced within a study of T cell repertoires in cytomegalovirus infection. This clonotype was seen ten or more times. TCRdb processed the reads anew with MiXCR; each CDR3 protein has one entry. The data contain 100,000 to 150,000 distinct CDR3 sequences, 7% to 9.5% of them singletons. V was trimmed by 6 bases and J by 7 bases, leaving 7 bases between them. The CDR3 has 11 residues. This TCR came from a human donor in good health (CMV status not recorded). Some clones in this sample may be carry-over from other donors' samples. Sequencing was performed on PBMCs. The chain is built from TRBV12-3 or TRBV12-4 and TRBJ2-1; D is unclear. CDR3 coding DNA: TGTGCCAGCAGGCATTGGAATGAGCAGTTCTTC. Its protein product is CASRHWNEQFF.